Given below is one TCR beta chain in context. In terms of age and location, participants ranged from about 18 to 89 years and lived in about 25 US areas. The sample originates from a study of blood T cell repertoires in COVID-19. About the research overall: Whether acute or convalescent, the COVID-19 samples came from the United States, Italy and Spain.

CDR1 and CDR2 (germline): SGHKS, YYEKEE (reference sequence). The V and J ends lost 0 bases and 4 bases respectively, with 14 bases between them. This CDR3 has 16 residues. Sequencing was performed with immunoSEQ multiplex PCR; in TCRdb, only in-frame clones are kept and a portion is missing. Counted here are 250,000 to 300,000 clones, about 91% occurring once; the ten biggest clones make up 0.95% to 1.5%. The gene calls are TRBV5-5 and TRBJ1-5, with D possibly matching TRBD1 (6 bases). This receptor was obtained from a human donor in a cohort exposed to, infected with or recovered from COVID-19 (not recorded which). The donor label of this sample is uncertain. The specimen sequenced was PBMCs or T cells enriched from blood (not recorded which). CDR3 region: CASSLANRAGNQPQHF. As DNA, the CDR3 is TGTGCCAGCAGCTTGGCCAACAGGGCAGGGAATCAGCCCCAGCATTTT.